The T cell receptor (beta chain) under discussion was sequenced for a study of blood T cell repertoires in COVID-19. As for the study in general: The United States, Italy and Spain were the sources of the acute and convalescent COVID-19 samples.

The protocol was immunoSEQ multiplex PCR, while the TCRdb copy is restricted to in-frame clones and leaves out a portion. In the table there are 98,000 or so clones, approximately 91% of which are singletons. Trimming took 9 bases from V and 2 from J; bases not matched to a gene: 9. The CDR3 is 14 amino acids. Germline CDR1 SGHRS, CDR2 YFSETQ. Sequencing was done on a sample of peripheral blood. This clonotype was obtained from a man aged 55-75 years with COVID-19, enrolled during active disease. The chain joins TRBV5-1 to TRBJ2-7; 9 positions agree with TRBD2. The CDR3 DNA reads TGCGCCACCAGTCAGACTAGCGGCACCTACGAGCAGTACTTC. It specifies CATSQTSGTYEQYF.